A single sample is the source of the 6 T cell receptor beta chains below, sequenced in a study of shared clonotypes between healthy human individuals. Terminally differentiated effector memory CD45RA+ cells were excluded by CCR7 positive selection of CD45RO-negative cells. Produced via immunoSEQ multiplex PCR; TCRdb's table is partial and in-frame only. The sample includes about 1.9 million clones, 93% of them seen just once. Sequenced material: naive CD8+ T cells from PBMCs. The source of these receptors is a man aged 18-30 years in good health. Some clones in this sample may be carry-over from other donors' samples.

Remarks on this clone: The same CDR3 arises from other DNA sequences in this sample as well. The V and J genes are TRBV19 and TRBJ2-3; D ambiguous. CDR1 is LNHDA and CDR2 is SQIVND in the germline V gene (reference sequence). The ends were cut back, 3 bases at V and 1 base at J, with 5 bases in the middle. The CDR3 length is 13 residues. This CDR3 is CASSIRGTDTQYF. The DNA of the CDR3 is TGTGCCAGTAGTATTAGAGGCACAGATACGCAGTATTTT. Together with reference TRBV19 and TRBJ2-3, the CDR3 gives the full variable domain: DGGITQSPKYLFRKEGQNVTLSCEQNLNHDAMYWYRQDPGQGLRLIYYSQIVNDFQKGDIAEGYSVSREKKESFPLTVTSAQKNPTAFYLCASSIRGTDTQYFGPGTRLTVL.

Note on this clone: The sample has other DNA sequences that encode this CDR3 too. The chain employs TRBV5-1 and TRBJ1-1, with D hard to call. The CDR3 is made up of 13 amino acids. V gave up 0 bases and J gave up 2 bases, with 5 bases separating them. Germline V gene sequence: CDR1 SGHRS, CDR2 YFSETQ. The CDR3 DNA is TGCGCCAGCAGCTTGGGGACCAACACTGAAGCTTTCTTT. It is translated as CASSLGTNTEAFF.

This chain uses TRBV5-6 with TRBJ1-6; TRBD1 is a possible D gene (5 bases). Germline V gives CDR1 SGHDT, CDR2 YYEEEE. There are 14 residues in the CDR3. The V gene lost 0 bases and the J gene lost 10 bases, with 11 bases spanning the gap. The CDR3 spells CASSLGDRGSPLHF. CDR3 DNA sequence: TGTGCCAGCAGCTTGGGGGACCGGGGCTCACCCCTCCACTTT. Using reference TRBV5-6 and TRBJ1-6 for the parts outside the CDR3, the full variable domain is DAGVTQSPTHLIKTRGQQVTLRCSPKSGHDTVSWYQQALGQGPQFIFQYYEEEERQRGNFPDRFSGHQFPNYSSELNVNALLLGDSALYLCASSLGDRGSPLHFGNGTRLTVT.

The chain has TRBV29-1 and TRBJ2-7; D might be TRBD2 (6 bases). This CDR3 is 14 amino acids long. The germline CDR1 and CDR2 sequences are SQVTM and ANQGSEA. V was trimmed by 0 bases and J by 3 bases, leaving 12 bases between them. The CDR3 reads CSVEDYGGDYEQYF. CDR3 sequence (DNA): TGCAGCGTTGAAGATTATGGAGGGGACTACGAGCAGTACTTC.

The J gene is TRBJ2-5, the V gene TRBV19; D gene unclear. Germline CDR1 reads LNHDA; CDR2 reads SQIVND (reference sequence). The CDR3 is 16 residues long. Trimming cost V 5 bases and J 0 bases, with 16 bases left between them. The CDR3 DNA reads as TGTGCCAGTAGTGGATCCTCGTTTCAGTACCAAGAGACCCAGTACTTC. Translating it yields CASSGSSFQYQETQYF.

The chain combines TRBV21-1 with TRBJ1-1. TRBV21-1 is noted as a pseudogene. CDR3 length: 18 residues. The DNA for the CDR3 is TGTGCCAGCCCTTGGTCGGTATGGCTCAGACCTACCAACACTGAAGCTTTCTTT. Encoded protein: CASPWSVWLRPTNTEAFF.